The T cell receptor beta chain under discussion was sequenced for a study of post-analysis software for immune sequencing data. Study-level points and caveats: Compared with controls, patients had more of 4 to 6 TRBV segments, including TRBV5-6, TRBV5-1 and TRBV20-1.

With regard to this clonotype: Its antigen is undetermined.

TCR beta libraries were prepared from cDNA with unique molecular identifiers. A single record per CDR3 protein comes from TCRdb applying MiXCR to the PCR reads. This table holds approximately 660,000 distinct CDR3 sequences, 55% to 60% found once. This CDR3 has 14 amino acids. The V and J ends lost 6 bases and 2 bases, in that order; junction bases with no gene match: 5. Germline lookup yields CDR1 SGHKS and CDR2 YYEKEE (reference sequence). Sequencing used blood. This clonotype was sampled from a girl aged 2-15 years with multiple sclerosis. The chain is built from TRBV5-5 and TRBJ2-3; 8 bases agree with TRBD2. The CDR3 reads CASNIGGDTDTQYF. The CDR3 nucleotides read TGTGCCAGCAATATCGGGGGGGACACAGATACGCAGTATTTT.